This T cell receptor beta chain was sequenced in a study of T-cell memory formation after mild COVID-19. Study at large: TCR clusters were largely donor specific.

This clonotype turned up a few times. Its antigen is still unknown. Points from the study as a whole: Memory sampled before infection contained some responding clones, suggesting cross-reactive memory joined.

The CDR3 runs 14 residues. The junction had 6 bases not matched to a gene; V was cut back by 6 bases and J by 5 bases. With constant-segment primers, 5'RACE yielded cDNA libraries of TCR alpha and TCR beta that carried sample barcodes and UMIs. TCRdb reanalysed the 5' RACE reads using MiXCR and keeps one entry per CDR3 protein. The data show 90,000 to 120,000 distinct CDR3 sequences, approximately 15% seen once. This sequence joins TRBV12-3 or TRBV12-4 and TRBJ2-5; 10 bases align to TRBD2. The origin of this receptor is a young man who had mild COVID-19 (a few samples of this study predate the infection). Cell type and time point are not known. Sequencing was done on a sample of PBMCs or a T cell subset sorted from them (not recorded which). As DNA, the CDR3 is TGTGCCAGCAGAGCGGGGGGGCCCAGGGAGACCCAGTACTTC. It codes for CASRAGGPRETQYF.